Listed here is a single T cell receptor beta chain. These data originate in a study of blood T cell repertoires in COVID-19. Study in general: Italy, Spain and the United States were the sources of the convalescent and acute COVID-19 samples. In each case, the material was cDNA or gDNA derived from T cells, B-cell-depleted T cells, or PBMCs.

Authors' analysis steps: Estimation of nucleated cell counts relied on the amplification of reference gene primers. Here immunoSEQ multiplex PCR was the method, and the copy in TCRdb shows in-frame clones only, minus some. V, J and clone size are those of that table, while D and trimming were read from the DNA. The profile shows about 140,000 clones, around 88% of them singletons. The CDR3 runs 16 residues. Sequenced sample: peripheral blood. This chain joins TRBV21-1 and TRBJ2-7; TRBD2 is the table's D call, not checked against the DNA. TRBV21-1 is recorded as a pseudogene. The receptor was derived from a human donor in a cohort sampled during active COVID-19. The CDR3 region is CASSKIRRGLPYEQYF. The CDR3 DNA reads TGTGCCAGCAGCAAAATAAGGCGGGGGTTACCCTACGAGCAGTACTTC.